A selection of T cell receptor beta chains follows, all from one sample in a study of cytomegalovirus exposure and HLA in healthy donors. Sequencing was performed with immunoSEQ multiplex PCR; in TCRdb, only in-frame clones are kept and a portion is missing. The sample includes around 210,000 clones, about 85% of them seen just once. The sample comprised PBMCs. The receptors stem from a girl aged 2 to 9 in good health and CMV-seronegative. The CDR3 runs from the conserved cysteine through the conserved F or W. D genes are given only for firm matches. Not all rows give a size; the values are once, few, many and, for expanded clones, a class.

CASSLSGDYNEQFF TGCGCCAGCAGCTTATCCGGGGACTACAATGAGCAGTTCTTC TRBV5-1 NA NA TRBJ2-1
CASSTTQGRGYGYTF TGTGCCAGTAGTACAACACAGGGCCGGGGCTATGGCTACACCTTC TRBV19 NA NA TRBJ1-2
CASSPIEGANTEAFF TGTGCCAGCTCACCAATTGAGGGGGCAAACACTGAAGCTTTCTTT TRBV18 TRBD1 NA TRBJ1-1
CASSPRGNNEQFF TGTGCCAGCAGCCCCCGGGGGAATAATGAGCAGTTCTTC TRBV9 NA NA TRBJ2-1
CASRDRGTDTQYF TGTGCCAGCCGGGACAGGGGAACAGATACGCAGTATTTT TRBV2 TRBD1 once TRBJ2-3
CASSSHRVRTEAFF TGTGCCAGCAGTTCTCACAGGGTAAGGACTGAAGCTTTCTTT TRBV6-5 NA NA TRBJ1-1
CASSPGGDKNGYTF TGTGCCAGCAGCCCGGGGGGGGACAAAAACGGCTACACCTTC TRBV5-6 NA NA TRBJ1-2
CSVEGLVGQGLTYEQYF TGCAGCGTTGAAGGGTTGGTTGGACAGGGGCTCACCTACGAGCAGTACTTC TRBV29-1 TRBD1 few TRBJ2-7
CASSSGGLRTNEKLFF TGCGCCAGCAGCTCGGGGGGACTTCGTACTAATGAAAAACTGTTTTTT TRBV5-1 NA NA TRBJ1-4
CASSPSGRANNEQFF TGTGCCAGCAGTCCTAGCGGGAGGGCCAACAATGAGCAGTTCTTC TRBV6-5 TRBD2 NA TRBJ2-1
CASSQEWGGSYEQYF TGTGCCAGCAGCCAAGAGTGGGGGGGATCCTACGAGCAGTACTTC TRBV4-2 TRBD2 NA TRBJ2-7
CASSIGDTSTDTQYF TGTGCCAGTAGTATAGGGGACACTAGCACAGATACGCAGTATTTT TRBV19 NA once TRBJ2-3
CASSYDQGRETQYF TGTGCCAGCAGTTACGACCAGGGTAGAGAGACCCAGTACTTC TRBV6-5 NA NA TRBJ2-5
CASSPREPNTGELFF TGTGCCAGCTCACCTAGAGAACCGAACACCGGGGAGCTGTTTTTT TRBV18 NA NA TRBJ2-2
CASSWTGGDEQYF TGTGCCAGCAGCTGGACAGGAGGGGACGAGCAGTACTTC TRBV7-2 NA NA TRBJ2-7
CASSSIAGVTNEQFF TGTGCCAGCAGCTCCATAGCGGGGGTTACCAATGAGCAGTTCTTC TRBV7-9 TRBD2 NA TRBJ2-1
CASRRQGRYSNQPQHF TGTGCCAGCAGGAGACAGGGGAGATATAGCAATCAGCCCCAGCATTTT TRBV2 TRBD1 few TRBJ1-5
CSVEGGAYEQYF TGCAGCGTTGAAGGGGGCGCTTACGAGCAGTACTTC TRBV29-1 NA NA TRBJ2-7
CASSLARETGVLYF TGTGCCAGCAGCTTAGCGAGAGAGACGGGGGTGCTGTATTTT TRBV7-2 NA NA TRBJ2-3
CASSIVTVSVGTGQPQHF TGTGCCAGTAGTATTGTGACAGTCTCGGTCGGCACCGGCCAGCCCCAGCATTTT TRBV19 NA NA TRBJ1-5
CASSVGGAGGPNEQFF TGTGCCAGCAGCGTAGGGGGAGCGGGGGGGCCCAATGAGCAGTTCTTC TRBV9 TRBD2 NA TRBJ2-1
CASSESGYQETQYF TGTGCCAGCAGTGAATCAGGGTACCAAGAGACCCAGTACTTC TRBV6-1 NA NA TRBJ2-5
CASSVKTGSSPLHF TGTGCCAGCAGTGTGAAGACAGGGAGCTCACCCCTCCACTTT TRBV6-1 TRBD1 NA TRBJ1-6
CAWSVHRTGRSNQPQHF TGTGCCTGGAGTGTACATCGGACAGGGCGTAGCAATCAGCCCCAGCATTTT TRBV30 TRBD1 NA TRBJ1-5
CASGADRVGANVLTF TGTGCCAGCGGGGCAGACAGGGTTGGGGCCAACGTCCTGACTTTC TRBV6-5 TRBD1 NA TRBJ2-6
CSSSLDQGAAREKLFF TGTTCCAGCAGCTTAGACCAAGGGGCCGCTAGAGAAAAACTGTTTTTT TRBV7-9 NA NA TRBJ1-4
CASSLASTGEAFF TGTGCCAGCAGCTTGGCCAGTACAGGTGAAGCTTTCTTT TRBV5-4 NA NA TRBJ1-1
CASRDRGTDTQYF TGTGCCAGCCGGGACAGGGGCACAGATACGCAGTATTTT TRBV14 TRBD1 NA TRBJ2-3
CASSLIRQGASQPQHF TGTGCCAGCAGTTTAATACGACAGGGGGCTAGTCAGCCCCAGCATTTT TRBV27 TRBD1 NA TRBJ1-5
CASSRDRATYNEQFF TGCGCCAGCAGCCGAGACAGGGCCACCTACAATGAGCAGTTCTTC TRBV4-1 TRBD1 NA TRBJ2-1
CATGSRTGAYYGYTF TGTGCCACCGGATCGCGGACAGGGGCTTACTATGGCTACACCTTC TRBV10-3 TRBD1 NA TRBJ1-2
CASSPLGGNSYEQYF TGTGCCAGCTCACCACTAGGCGGAAACTCCTACGAGCAGTACTTC TRBV18 NA NA TRBJ2-7
CASSPPPSGLAGASYEQYF TGTGCCAGCAGCCCCCCTCCTTCCGGGCTAGCGGGGGCCTCCTACGAGCAGTACTTC TRBV9 TRBD2 once TRBJ2-7
CASSATGTGPLNYGYTF TGTGCCAGTAGTGCGACCGGGACAGGACCTCTTAACTATGGCTACACCTTC TRBV19 TRBD1 NA TRBJ1-2
CASSQAPVTSEHNEQFF TGCGCCAGCAGCCAAGCTCCGGTGACTAGCGAGCACAATGAGCAGTTCTTC TRBV4-1 TRBD2 NA TRBJ2-1
CASSVTSGGVGGTQYF TGTGCCAGCAGTGTGACTAGCGGGGGGGTCGGGGGGACCCAGTACTTC TRBV2 TRBD2 once TRBJ2-5
CASSVSAGGPRPSYEQYF TGTGCCAGCAGTGTTTCAGCGGGGGGCCCGAGGCCCTCCTACGAGCAGTACTTC TRBV2 TRBD2 few TRBJ2-7
CASSIGTGGREQYF TGTGCCAGCAGTATCGGGACAGGAGGAAGAGAGCAGTACTTC TRBV2 TRBD1 few TRBJ2-7
CASSYREKGYTF TGTGCCAGTAGTTACAGGGAAAAGGGCTACACCTTC TRBV19 NA NA TRBJ1-2
CASSPRQGGNTEAFF TGTGCCAGCTCACCTAGACAGGGGGGGAACACTGAAGCTTTCTTT TRBV18 TRBD1 NA TRBJ1-1
CASRRRLSDTDTQYF TGTGCCAGCAGACGGAGACTATCCGACACAGATACGCAGTATTTT TRBV13 NA NA TRBJ2-3
CASSPRTTLETQYF TGTGCCAGCAGTCCCAGGACTACGCTTGAGACCCAGTACTTC TRBV27 NA NA TRBJ2-5
CAWSVQYQETQYF TGTGCCTGGAGTGTACAGTACCAAGAGACCCAGTACTTC TRBV30 NA NA TRBJ2-5
CASWGGTTEAFF TGTGCCAGCTGGGGGGGTACCACTGAAGCTTTCTTT TRBV6-1 NA NA TRBJ1-1
CASSRNPSGGGETQYF TGCGCCAGCAGCCGAAACCCCTCCGGGGGAGGAGAGACCCAGTACTTC TRBV4-1 NA once TRBJ2-5
CASSLTSGTYEQYF TGTGCCAGCAGCCTGACTAGCGGGACGTACGAGCAGTACTTC TRBV6-5 TRBD2 once TRBJ2-7
CASSYSRDFTYNEQFF TGTGCCAGCAGTTACTCTCGGGATTTCACCTACAATGAGCAGTTCTTC TRBV6-5 NA NA TRBJ2-1
CAISEPLQGQGYTF TGTGCCATCAGTGAGCCGCTACAGGGTCAAGGCTACACCTTC TRBV10-3 NA NA TRBJ1-2
CASSWNQQGWWQETQYF TGCGCCAGCAGCTGGAATCAACAGGGTTGGTGGCAAGAGACCCAGTACTTC TRBV5-1 NA NA TRBJ2-5
CASSFLSGGGRYEQYF TGTGCCAGCAGTTTCCTCTCTGGCGGAGGAAGGTACGAGCAGTACTTC TRBV6-5 NA NA TRBJ2-7
CASSFTPGTDTDTQYF TGTGCCAGCAGCTTTACCCCCGGGACTGATACAGATACGCAGTATTTT TRBV7-8 NA few TRBJ2-3
CASSEGGGFIQPQHF TGTGCCAGCAGTGAAGGGGGAGGGTTTATTCAGCCCCAGCATTTT TRBV2 NA few TRBJ1-5